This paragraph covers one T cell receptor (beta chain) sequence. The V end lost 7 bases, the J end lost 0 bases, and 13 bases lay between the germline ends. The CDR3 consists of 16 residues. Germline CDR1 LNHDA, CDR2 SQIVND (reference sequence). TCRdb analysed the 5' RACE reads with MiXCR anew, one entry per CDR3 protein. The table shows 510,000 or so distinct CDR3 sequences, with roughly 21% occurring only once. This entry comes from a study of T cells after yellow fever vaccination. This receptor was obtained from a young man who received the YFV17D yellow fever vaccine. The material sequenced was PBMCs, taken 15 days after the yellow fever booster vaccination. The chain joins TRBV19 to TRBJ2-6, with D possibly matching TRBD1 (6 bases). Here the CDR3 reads CASTLDSLSGANVLTF. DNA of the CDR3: TGTGCCAGTACCCTGGACAGCCTCTCTGGGGCCAACGTCCTGACTTTC.